The 29 T cell receptor beta chains below all came from one sample that was sequenced in a study of post-analysis software for immune sequencing data. Study-level findings and limits: When patients were compared with controls, about five TRBV segments were more frequent, TRBV5-6, TRBV5-1 and TRBV20-1 among them.

Tagging with unique molecular identifiers was a feature of the TCR beta cDNA libraries. Via MiXCR, TCRdb re-called the PCR reads, giving one row per CDR3 protein. The sample has about 800,000 distinct CDR3 sequences, roughly 27% seen once. No antigen has been identified for these receptors. Specimen: blood. These receptors all stem from a girl aged 5 to 17 with multiple sclerosis.

This clonotype was counted only a few times. V gene TRBV29-1 combines with J gene TRBJ2-1; TRBD1 is a possible D gene (7 bases). With 4 bases removed from V and 8 bases from J, the gap between germline ends came to 15 bases. The length of the CDR3 is 13 residues. CDR1 and CDR2 from the germline V gene are SQVTM and ANQGSEA. CDR3: CSVVEGAFYEQFF. CDR3 coding DNA: TGCAGCGTTGTGGAGGGGGCGTTCTATGAGCAGTTCTTC.

The genes are TRBV28 and TRBJ2-5, with D perhaps TRBD2 (5 bases). TRBJ2-7 matches the DNA end more closely, so the J call is doubtful. Germline V gene data show CDR1 as MDHEN and CDR2 as SYDVKM. This CDR3 spans 15 amino acids. DNA of the CDR3: TGTGCCAGCAGCCCCGGGCCCGGACTTGCCTACGAGCAGTACTTC. Its protein product is CASSPGPGLAYEQYF.

In this sample, this clonotype turned up many times. The V and J genes are TRBV20-1 and TRBJ2-5; D is unclear. This CDR3 comprises 14 residues. Trimming left V 1 base short and J 5 bases short, with 14 bases between. Germline CDR1 reads DFQATT; CDR2 reads SNEGSKA (reference sequence). DNA for the CDR3: TGCAGTGCTAGAGGAGGCCCCGTATGGGAGACCCAGTACTTC. This translates into CSARGGPVWETQYF.

J is TRBJ2-5 and V is TRBV7-9; a possible D gene is TRBD1 (6 bases). Trimming pared 5 bases from V and 4 bases from J, leaving 14 bases between. The CDR3 is 14 residues long. Germline V lookup: CDR1 SEHNR, CDR2 FQNEAQ (reference sequence). In DNA, the CDR3 is TGTGCCAGCAGCGCAGGGGCGCTCGGAGAGACCCAGTACTTC. Translation: CASSAGALGETQYF.

This rearrangement joins TRBV28 to TRBJ2-5; D may be TRBD2 (5 bases). Germline-derived CDR1 and CDR2 are MDHEN and SYDVKM. This CDR3 region has 19 residues. Trimming shortened V by 2 bases and J by 1 base, and 23 bases separated the two germline ends. DNA for the CDR3: TGTGCCAGCAGTTTACAGGTGGGAGAACCCCTAACTCTCCAAGAGACCCAGTACTTC. Residues: CASSLQVGEPLTLQETQYF.

This clonotype was observed a single time. A read error may be the cause here, since a much bigger clone is one base away. The chain employs TRBV10-2 and TRBJ2-1; 7 nucleotides agree with TRBD1. The ends lost 2 bases at V and 8 bases at J; junction bases unmatched: 6. The V gene's germline CDR1 is WSHSY and CDR2 SAAADI. The CDR3 runs to 14 residues. The CDR3 loop is CASSERTGRYEQFF. CDR3 sequence (DNA): TGCGCCAGCAGTGAGAGGACAGGTCGGTATGAGCAGTTCTTC.

There are a few counts of this clonotype. The chain uses TRBV27 and TRBJ2-5; D remains unclear. The tail of the sequence fits TRBJ2-7 better, so the J call may be wrong. CDR1 and CDR2 (germline): MNHEY, SMNVEV (reference sequence). This CDR3 spans 13 amino acids. CDR3 coding DNA: TGTGCCAGCAGTCCCTCAAACAGTTACGAGCAGTACTTC. Translation: CASSPSNSYEQYF.

Only a few counts were recorded for this clonotype. The V and J genes are TRBV10-3 and TRBJ1-4; D remains unclear. The germline gives CDR1 ENHRY, CDR2 SYGVKD. The CDR3 consists of 12 residues. Trimming cost V 3 bases and J 4 bases, with 3 bases left between them. The CDR3 DNA follows: TGTGCCATCAGTGACAGTAATGAAAAACTGTTTTTT. This sequence encodes CAISDSNEKLFF.

Details on this clonotype: Being one base from a much bigger clone, this may be a read error. This rearrangement joins TRBV18 to TRBJ2-7; weak D call: TRBD2 (6 bases). The CDR3 loop spans 15 amino acids. Germline-derived CDR1 and CDR2 are KGHSH and LQKENI. V dropped 8 bases and J dropped 2 bases, with 19 bases sitting between them. The CDR3 is CASLTGVGPAYEQYF. DNA of the CDR3: TGTGCCAGCCTCACGGGGGTAGGTCCCGCCTACGAGCAGTACTTC.

For this clonotype: Relative to the germline gene, one junction end is altered; a read error may explain this. The chain carries TRBV2 and TRBJ2-1; D might be TRBD1 (6 bases). CDR1 and CDR2 from the germline V gene are SNHLY and FYNNEI. The CDR3 covers 11 residues. The CDR3 DNA sequence: TGTGCCAGCACAGGGGCGGGTGAGCAGTTTTTC. Translated, it gives CASTGAGEQFF. The full variable domain, completed using reference TRBV2 and TRBJ2-1, is EPEVTQTPSHQVTQMGQEVILRCVPISNHLYFYWYRQILGQKVEFLVSFYNNEISEKSEIFDDQFSVERPDGSNFTLKIRSTKLEDSAMYFCASTGAGEQFFGPGTRLTVL.

This clonotype has only a few counts. The J gene is TRBJ2-1, the V gene TRBV29-1; D ambiguous. The CDR3 runs to 12 residues. V was shortened by 7 bases and J by 5 bases, with 12 bases between the two germline ends. From germline, CDR1 is SQVTM and CDR2 ANQGSEA. This CDR3 is CSAGYQNNEQFF. The CDR3 DNA follows: TGCAGCGCTGGGTACCAGAACAATGAGCAGTTCTTC.

In its sample, this clonotype was seen many times. The chain recombines TRBV7-2 with TRBJ2-5, with TRBD2 as a possible D gene (6 bases). The CDR3 is 13 residues long. V was trimmed by 5 bases and J by 3 bases, leaving 10 bases between them. Germline CDR1 SGHTA, CDR2 FQGNSA. CDR3 DNA sequence: TGTGCCAGCAGCCCAGGGAGGAAAGAGACCCAGTACTTC. This sequence encodes CASSPGRKETQYF.

This clonotype appeared a few times. The gene calls are TRBV5-4 and TRBJ2-1; D is ambiguous. Trimming left V 6 bases short and J 6 bases short, with 13 bases between. The CDR3 extends over 13 amino acids. Germline CDR1 reads SGHNT; CDR2 reads YYREEE (reference sequence). This chain's CDR3 is CASTPGRSNEQFF. CDR3 DNA: TGTGCCAGCACTCCTGGGCGGAGCAATGAGCAGTTCTTC.

This clonotype turned up a few times. V usage is TRBV5-1 and J usage is TRBJ2-1, with D uncertain. Trimming took 1 base from V and 5 from J, leaving 13 bases between them. The CDR3 consists of 15 residues. CDR1 and CDR2 from the germline V gene are SGHRS and YFSETQ. The CDR3 loop is CASSLRPGRDNEQFF. In DNA form, the CDR3 reads TGCGCCAGCAGCTTGCGTCCTGGTCGGGACAATGAGCAGTTCTTC. Complete variable domain (other parts from reference TRBV5-1 and TRBJ2-1): KAGVTQTPRYLIKTRGQQVTLSCSPISGHRSVSWYQQTPGQGLQFLFEYFSETQRNKGNFPGRFSGRQFSNSRSEMNVSTLELGDSALYLCASSLRPGRDNEQFFGPGTRLTVL.

CDR3 residues: CASSTFGGRRRLRETQFF. Written as DNA, the CDR3 is TGTGCCAGTAGTACGTTCGGTGGCAGGAGACGACTGCGAGAGACCCAGTTCTTC. The V gene is TRBV28, the J gene TRBJ2-1; D is ambiguous. Trimming left V 9 bases short and J 13 bases short, with 37 bases between. Germline CDR1 is MDHEN and CDR2 is SYDVKM. This CDR3 is 18 amino acids long.

As concerns this clonotype: One end of the junction does not line up with germline, which may come from a read error. CDR3 in DNA: TGTGCCAGCAGTGACTCTTGGGACAGGGCCCAAGAGACCCAGTTCTTC. Translation gives CASSDSWDRAQETQFF. This rearrangement joins TRBV6-5 to TRBJ2-5; the match to TRBD1 covers 9 bases. The assigned J gene may be wrong: the sequence end matches TRBJ2-1 better. This CDR3 has 16 amino acids. Germline CDR1 reads MNHEY; CDR2 reads SVGAGI.

This clonotype has ten or more counts. The chain uses TRBV20-1 and TRBJ2-5; 9 nucleotides match TRBD2. The CDR3 runs 15 residues. The trim removed 6 bases at V and 5 bases at J, leaving 13 bases unmatched. Germline V gene data show CDR1 as DFQATT and CDR2 as SNEGSKA (reference sequence). CDR3 nucleotides: TGCAGTGCCGGTCCCCCTAGCGGGGCCCCGGAGACCCAGTACTTC. Its protein is CSAGPPSGAPETQYF.

V gene TRBV7-2 combines with J gene TRBJ2-7; D ambiguous. V was trimmed by 1 base and J by 5 bases, leaving 9 bases between them. CDR1 and CDR2 (germline): SGHTA, FQGNSA. This CDR3 spans 13 amino acids. The CDR3 loop reads CASSLESANEQYF. For the CDR3, the DNA is TGTGCCAGCAGCTTAGAGTCAGCGAACGAGCAGTACTTC.

The chain uses TRBV28 and TRBJ2-5; tentatively, D is TRBD2 (6 bases). Germline V gene sequence: CDR1 MDHEN, CDR2 SYDVKM. CDR3 size: 14 residues. Deletions cut 5 bases from V and 5 bases from J, with 15 bases between. CDR3 coding DNA: TGTGCCAGCAGTCCTGGAGGGGTTCGGGAGACCCAGTACTTC. Translation gives CASSPGGVRETQYF. Full variable domain (missing parts from reference TRBV28 and TRBJ2-5): DVKVTQSSRYLVKRTGEKVFLECVQDMDHENMFWYRQDPGLGLRLIYFSYDVKMKEKGDIPEGYSVSREKKERFSLILESASTNQTSMYLCASSPGGVRETQYFGPGTRLLVL.

This clonotype has only a few counts. V gene TRBV4-3 combines with J gene TRBJ1-1; D is perhaps TRBD1 (5 bases). The CDR3 has 16 amino acids. Germline V lookup: CDR1 LGHNA, CDR2 YSLEER. Trimming removed 0 bases from V and 1 base from J, with 12 bases in between. The CDR3 spells CASSQDTGQGNTEAFF. Here the CDR3 DNA reads TGCGCCAGCAGCCAAGATACGGGGCAGGGGAACACTGAAGCTTTCTTT.

This clonotype occurred a few times. The chain has TRBV7-2 and TRBJ2-5, with D perhaps TRBD1 (6 bases). This CDR3 contains 15 residues. The ends were cut back, 2 bases at V and 11 bases at J, with 21 bases in the middle. Germline lookup yields CDR1 SGHTA and CDR2 FQGNSA. The CDR3 coding sequence is TGTGCCAGCAGCTTAAAACAGGGTACGTTCAATGAGCAGTACTTC. This encodes CASSLKQGTFNEQYF.

This clonotype was counted only a few times. The genes are TRBV12-3 or TRBV12-4 and TRBJ1-2; D unresolved. V dropped 6 bases and J dropped 9 bases, with 20 bases sitting between them. The CDR3 length is 14 residues. The CDR3 sequence: CASSNPPPPGSYTF. In DNA form, the CDR3 reads TGTGCCAGCAGCAACCCCCCACCACCCGGAAGCTACACCTTC.

The genes are TRBV7-2 and TRBJ2-1; 9 bases are shared with TRBD2. The CDR3 contains 16 residues. From germline, CDR1 is SGHTA and CDR2 FQGNSA. With 8 bases clipped from V and 4 bases from J, the junction kept 12 bases outside the gene matches. CDR3 bases: TGTGCCAGCGATACATTTAGCGGGAGCCCGTACAATGAGCAGTTCTTC. It specifies CASDTFSGSPYNEQFF.

The J gene is TRBJ2-2, the V gene TRBV29-1; 7 positions match TRBD2. CDR1 and CDR2 (germline): SQVTM, ANQGSEA. This CDR3 contains 14 residues. The V segment lost 6 bases and the J segment 5 bases; nucleotides outside the gene matches: 9. The CDR3 nucleotides are TGCAGCGTCGGCTTGGGGACTACGACCGGGGAGCTGTTTTTT. Amino acids: CSVGLGTTTGELFF.

V is TRBV28 and J is TRBJ1-4; 9 nucleotides align to TRBD1. This CDR3 is built from 15 residues. The V gene end was trimmed by 4 bases and the J gene end by 4 bases; junction bases not matched to a gene: 4. Germline CDR1 reads MDHEN; CDR2 reads SYDVKM. The CDR3 DNA sequence: TGTGCCAGCAGTTCGGCGGGACAGGGTAATGAAAAACTGTTTTTT. Its translation: CASSSAGQGNEKLFF.

In this sample, this clonotype turned up a few times. V is TRBV14 and J is TRBJ2-7; TRBD2 matches 10 bases. Germline CDR1 reads SGHDN; CDR2 reads FVKESK. J lost 6 bases, V lost 3 bases, and 2 bases had no gene match. CDR3 length equals 13 residues. CDR3 coding DNA: TGTGCCAGCAGCCAGGGACTAGCGCGCGAGCAGTACTTC. Encoded protein: CASSQGLAREQYF.

This clonotype was picked up a small number of times. The rearrangement joins TRBV5-1 to TRBJ2-7; no definite D call. The V gene's germline CDR1 is SGHRS and CDR2 YFSETQ. Between the trimmed V and J ends, which lost 0 bases and 2 bases, there was a span of 9 bases. This CDR3 has 14 residues. DNA of the CDR3: TGCGCCAGCAGCTTGGTGGTAGAAACCTACGAGCAGTACTTC. It translates to CASSLVVETYEQYF.

The J gene is TRBJ2-1, the V gene TRBV2; D remains unclear. This CDR3 spans 11 amino acids. Trimming took 7 bases from V and 7 from J, leaving 8 bases between them. Germline assignment: CDR1 SNHLY and CDR2 FYNNEI. The CDR3 DNA is TGTGCCAGCACCCTTTTGAATGAGCAGTTCTTC. Amino acid sequence: CASTLLNEQFF.

In this sample, this clonotype turned up a few times. The J gene is TRBJ2-1, the V gene TRBV20-1, with TRBD2 matching 10 bases. In germline, CDR1 is DFQATT, CDR2 SNEGSKA (reference sequence). The CDR3 has 16 residues. V shed 2 bases and J 0 bases; nucleotides not matched to a gene: 4. In DNA, the CDR3 is TGCAGTGCTAGACTCCCTAGCGGGAGCTCCTACAATGAGCAGTTCTTC. Its translation is CSARLPSGSSYNEQFF.